The present TCR beta chain was sequenced within a study of PD-1 blockade in classical Hodgkin lymphoma. This table comes from immunoSEQ multiplex PCR, and its TCRdb copy is limited to in-frame clones, with some not included. The sample comprises tens of thousands of clones, just over 65% of which are singletons, and 2.5% to 3.5% rests with the top ten. Stated time point: cycle 4 day 1 (C4D1), after less than 7 weeks of nivolumab. Each of the patients experienced relapse following autologous stem cell transplantation, and their brentuximab vedotin exposure differed. Germline CDR1 and CDR2: SGHTA and FQGNSA. There are 15 residues in the CDR3. J lost 7 bases, V lost 3 bases, and 4 bases had no gene match.

This sample comprised peripheral blood mononuclear cells (PBMCs), obtained before the fourth cycle of nivolumab. The clonotype comes from a human donor with classical Hodgkin lymphoma. V and J are TRBV7-2 and TRBJ2-7; 15 bases line up with TRBD2. CDR3 nucleotide sequence: TGTGCCAGCAGCTTCGGACTAGCGGGGGGGAAGGAGCAGTACTTC. This encodes CASSFGLAGGKEQYF.